Given below is one T cell receptor (beta chain) in context. Its antigen is still unknown. Produced via immunoSEQ multiplex PCR; TCRdb's table is partial and in-frame only. The sample carries 90,000 to 130,000 clones, about 94% recorded once. This record comes from a study of T cell responses to AZD1222 COVID-19 vaccine. Researchers grouped second doses given at about 4 or about 12 weeks into one pool. Notes on the study in general: Regions 160-218 and 743-854 held dominance among vaccine-associated CD4 TCRs, which spanned spike. Following two doses of AZD1222, Spike-specific TCR breadth and depth rose. The study sampled repertoires only after the peak T cell response.

The V gene lost 4 bases and the J gene lost 1 base, with 14 bases spanning the gap. The CDR3 totals 15 residues. Germline CDR1 reads SGHTS; CDR2 reads YDEGEE. The chain has TRBV5-8 and TRBJ1-1; D call uncertain. Sample: peripheral blood, taken 28 days after the second AZD1222 dose. The TCR originated in an adult who received the AZD1222 COVID-19 vaccine. The DNA for the CDR3 is TGTGCCAGCAGCAGGGTTAAGGCGTGGAACACTGAAGCTTTCTTT. Its protein is CASSRVKAWNTEAFF.